These 10 T cell receptor beta chains share one sample of origin, sequenced in a study of CXCR3-negative and CXCR3-positive naive CD8 T cells (dated by TCRdb to the late 2010s). Reads for this sample came from a NextSeq 550. The Human TCR Profiling Kit (MiLaboratory) was used to make UMI-labeled 5' RACE TRB cDNA libraries. After the reads were reprocessed by TCRdb, one entry was made per CDR3 protein sequence, with no DNA. The table for this sample shows about 50,000 distinct CDR3 sequences. The biggest ten clones account for about 0.4% of the sample. Material: naive CXCR3- CD8+ T cells from blood. In light of the paper, this sample's cell subset or site label describes: CD45RO-CCR7+CD27+CD95- naive CD8+ T cells lacking CXCR3 (TNR3-). The receptors shown here come from a human donor in good health. Some clones in this sample may be carry-over from other donors' samples.

CDR3 protein: CSASGTGKGEETQYF. The gene calls are TRBV20-1 and TRBJ2-5; TCRdb's assignment of TRBD1 cannot be checked, as there is no DNA. The CDR3 is 15 residues long. CDR1 DFQATT and CDR2 SNEGSKA come from the germline V gene (reference sequence).

V usage is TRBV9 and J usage is TRBJ2-1; TCRdb picks TRBD2, but there is no DNA to check that call. Germline CDR1 and CDR2: SGDLS and YYNGEE. The CDR3 covers 17 residues. This chain's CDR3 is CASSLASGGTSYNEQFF.

V is TRBV4-1 and J is TRBJ1-1; no DNA is available, so the TRBD1 call from TCRdb remains unchecked. The CDR3 extends over 16 amino acids. Per the germline V gene, CDR1 is MGHRA and CDR2 is YSYEKL. This CDR3 reads CASSQAGGTGAFEAFF.

The chain has TRBV7-8 and TRBJ2-2. The CDR3 spans 13 residues. Looked up from germline, CDR1 is SGHVS and CDR2 is FQNEAQ. The CDR3 here is CASSFIGSRELFF.

The J gene is TRBJ2-3, the V gene TRBV12-3 or TRBV12-4. CDR3 length equals 15 residues. CDR3 loop: CASSFSGVSEDTQYF.

V is TRBV29-1 and J is TRBJ2-4. The CDR3 has 16 residues. Germline CDR1 and CDR2: SQVTM and ANQGSEA. The CDR3 protein is CSVEVGLNLAKNIQYF.

The chain carries TRBV6-2 or TRBV6-3 and TRBJ1-1. Germline loops: CDR1 MNHEY, CDR2 SVGEGT. The CDR3 has 11 amino acids. The CDR3 is CASSYTAEAFF.

This sequence joins TRBV7-3 and TRBJ2-3; TCRdb designates TRBD1, a call that cannot be tested without DNA. Germline V lookup: CDR1 SGHTA, CDR2 FQGTGA. This CDR3 is built from 17 residues. CDR3 loop: CASSPYQRGLATDTQYF.

The chain links TRBV12-3 or TRBV12-4 to TRBJ2-1; no DNA is available, so the TRBD2 call from TCRdb remains unchecked. This CDR3 spans 16 amino acids. This CDR3 is CASSSGLAATYNEQFF.

The rearrangement joins TRBV7-9 to TRBJ2-1; TCRdb indicates TRBD1, and absent DNA this call remains unverified. CDR1 SEHNR and CDR2 FQNEAQ come from the germline V gene (reference sequence). CDR3 length: 13 residues. The CDR3 loop reads CASRQAAYNEQFF.